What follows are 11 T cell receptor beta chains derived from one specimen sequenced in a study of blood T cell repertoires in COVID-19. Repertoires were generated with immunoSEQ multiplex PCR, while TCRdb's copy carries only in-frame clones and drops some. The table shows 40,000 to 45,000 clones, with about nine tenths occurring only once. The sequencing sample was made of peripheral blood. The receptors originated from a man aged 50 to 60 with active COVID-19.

Here the CDR3 DNA reads TGTGCCAGCAGTTATCGGACAGGCAGGAACAATGAGCAGTTCTTC. Translation gives CASSYRTGRNNEQFF. The chain uses TRBV6-6 and TRBJ2-1; 7 bases are a match to TRBD1. The CDR3 totals 15 residues. CDR1 and CDR2 (germline): MNHNY, SVGAGI (reference sequence). J was trimmed by 5 bases and V by 3 bases; bases with no gene match: 7.

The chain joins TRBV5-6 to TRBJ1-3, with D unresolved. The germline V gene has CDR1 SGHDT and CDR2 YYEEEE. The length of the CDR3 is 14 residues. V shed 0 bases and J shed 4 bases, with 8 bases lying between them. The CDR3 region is CASSLATAGNTIYF. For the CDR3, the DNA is TGTGCCAGCAGCTTGGCCACAGCCGGAAACACCATATATTTT.

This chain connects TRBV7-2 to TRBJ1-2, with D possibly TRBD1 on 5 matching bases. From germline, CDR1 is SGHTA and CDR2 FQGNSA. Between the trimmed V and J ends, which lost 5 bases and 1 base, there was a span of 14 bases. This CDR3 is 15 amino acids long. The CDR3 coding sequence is TGTGCCAGCAGCCCAGGGCCCTTATATAACTATGGCTACACCTTC. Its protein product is CASSPGPLYNYGYTF.

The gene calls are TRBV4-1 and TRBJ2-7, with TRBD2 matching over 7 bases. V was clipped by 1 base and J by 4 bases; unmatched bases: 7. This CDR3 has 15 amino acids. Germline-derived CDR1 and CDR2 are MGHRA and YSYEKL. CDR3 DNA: TGCGCCAGCAGCCAAGCCCGTGGCGGGAGTTACGAGCAGTACTTC. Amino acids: CASSQARGGSYEQYF.

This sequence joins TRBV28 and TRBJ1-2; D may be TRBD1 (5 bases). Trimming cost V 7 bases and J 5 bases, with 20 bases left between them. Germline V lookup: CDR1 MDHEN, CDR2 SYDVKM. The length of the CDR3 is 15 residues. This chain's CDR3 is CASTSGFNEWYGYTF. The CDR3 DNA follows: TGTGCCAGCACTTCAGGGTTTAATGAGTGGTATGGCTACACCTTC.

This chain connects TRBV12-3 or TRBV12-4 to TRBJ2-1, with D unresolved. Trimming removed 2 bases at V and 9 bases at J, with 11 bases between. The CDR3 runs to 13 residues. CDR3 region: CASSLSSTGEQFF. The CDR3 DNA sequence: TGTGCCAGCAGTTTAAGTAGTACCGGTGAGCAGTTCTTC.

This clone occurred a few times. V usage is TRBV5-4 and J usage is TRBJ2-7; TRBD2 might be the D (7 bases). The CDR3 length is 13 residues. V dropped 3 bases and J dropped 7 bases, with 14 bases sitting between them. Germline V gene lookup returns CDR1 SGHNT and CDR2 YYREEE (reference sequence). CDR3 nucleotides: TGTGCCAGCAGCTCCGCGGGGGCGTGGGAGCAGTACTTC. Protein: CASSSAGAWEQYF.

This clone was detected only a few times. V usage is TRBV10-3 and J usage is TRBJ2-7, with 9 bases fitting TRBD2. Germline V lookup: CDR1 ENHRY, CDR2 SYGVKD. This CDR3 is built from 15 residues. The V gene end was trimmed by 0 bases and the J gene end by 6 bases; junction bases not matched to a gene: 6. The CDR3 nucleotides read TGTGCCATCAGTGAGTCCCGCGCGGGAGGGGGCGAGCAGTACTTC. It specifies CAISESRAGGGEQYF.

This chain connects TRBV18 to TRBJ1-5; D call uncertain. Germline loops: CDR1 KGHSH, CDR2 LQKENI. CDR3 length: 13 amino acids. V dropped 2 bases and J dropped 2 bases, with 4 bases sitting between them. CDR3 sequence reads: CASSPAGNQPQHF. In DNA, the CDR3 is TGTGCCAGCTCACCAGCAGGCAATCAGCCCCAGCATTTT.

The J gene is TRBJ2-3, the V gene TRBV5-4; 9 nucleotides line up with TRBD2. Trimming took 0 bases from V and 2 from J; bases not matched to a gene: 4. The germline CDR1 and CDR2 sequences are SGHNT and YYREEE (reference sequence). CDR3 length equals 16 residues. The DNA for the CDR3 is TGTGCCAGCAGCTTGGGACTAGCGGAGGACACAGATACGCAGTATTTT. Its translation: CASSLGLAEDTDTQYF.

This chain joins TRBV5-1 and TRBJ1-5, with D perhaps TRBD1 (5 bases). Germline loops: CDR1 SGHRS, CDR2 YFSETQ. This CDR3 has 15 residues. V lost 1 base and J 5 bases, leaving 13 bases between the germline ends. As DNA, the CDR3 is TGCGCCAGCAGCTTGCTGGGACTGTCACATCAGCCCCAGCATTTT. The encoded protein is CASSLLGLSHQPQHF. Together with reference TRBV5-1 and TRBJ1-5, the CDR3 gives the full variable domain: KAGVTQTPRYLIKTRGQQVTLSCSPISGHRSVSWYQQTPGQGLQFLFEYFSETQRNKGNFPGRFSGRQFSNSRSEMNVSTLELGDSALYLCASSLLGLSHQPQHFGDGTRLSIL.